This T cell receptor beta chain is from a study of control samples from healthy donors and cancer patients. This table comes from immunoSEQ multiplex PCR, and its TCRdb copy is limited to in-frame clones, with some not included. The data show 99,000 or so clones, 83% seen once. The length of the CDR3 is 17 residues. V lost 5 bases, J lost 0 bases, and 13 bases stayed unmatched. Germline CDR1 reads MNHNY; CDR2 reads SVGAGI (reference sequence). Sequencing used blood. The V call is TRBV6-6, the J call TRBJ2-7; 7 nucleotides align to TRBD1. The clonotype comes from a woman aged 45-60 years in good health. The CDR3 protein is CASSPATGVWSSYEQYF. The CDR3 DNA sequence: TGTGCCAGCAGTCCAGCTACAGGGGTATGGAGCTCCTACGAGCAGTACTTC.